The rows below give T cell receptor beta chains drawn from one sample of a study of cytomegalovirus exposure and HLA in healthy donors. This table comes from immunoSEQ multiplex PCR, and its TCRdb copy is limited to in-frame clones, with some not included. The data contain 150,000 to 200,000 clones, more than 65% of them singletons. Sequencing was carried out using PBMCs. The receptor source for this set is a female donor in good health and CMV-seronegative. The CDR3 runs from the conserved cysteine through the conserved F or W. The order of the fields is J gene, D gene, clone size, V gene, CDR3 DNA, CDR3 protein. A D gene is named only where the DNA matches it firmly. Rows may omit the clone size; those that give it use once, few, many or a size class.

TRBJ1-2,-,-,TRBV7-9,TGTGCCAGCAGCTTAGTAGTAGACTATGGCTACACCTTC,CASSLVVDYGYTF
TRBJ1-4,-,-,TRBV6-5,TGTGCCAGCCACACCGGGGGGCGAGGGGAAAAACTGTTTTTT,CASHTGGRGEKLFF
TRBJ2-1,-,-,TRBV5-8,TGTGCCAGCAGCTCGGGGATGGGTCAGGAGAATGAGCAGTTCTTC,CASSSGMGQENEQFF
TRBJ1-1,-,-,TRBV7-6,TGTGCCAGCAGCTCCAGACAGGCCACTGAAGCTTTCTTT,CASSSRQATEAFF
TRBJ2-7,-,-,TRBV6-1,TGTGCCAGCAGGAAACCCGGGACACCCTCCTACGAGCAGTACTTC,CASRKPGTPSYEQYF
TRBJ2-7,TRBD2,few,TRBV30,TGTGCCTGGGGGACCGGGACTAGCGGGGGGGCCGACGAGCAGTACTTC,CAWGTGTSGGADEQYF
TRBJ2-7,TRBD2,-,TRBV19,TGTGCCAGTAGTTTCGGGACTAGCGTTAACGAGCAGTACTTC,CASSFGTSVNEQYF
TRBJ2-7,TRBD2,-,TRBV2,TGTGCCACCCTCAGGGATAGCGGGAGTTACGAGCAGTACTTC,CATLRDSGSYEQYF
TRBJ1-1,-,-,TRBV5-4,TGTGCCAGCAGTTATACCAGGGACACTGAAGCTTTCTTT,CASSYTRDTEAFF
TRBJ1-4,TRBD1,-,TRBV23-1,TGCGCCAGCAGTCAACGGACAGGGAAGCCCCGATCCGGTGAAAAACTGTTTTTT,CASSQRTGKPRSGEKLFF
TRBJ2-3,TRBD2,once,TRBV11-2,TGTGCCAGCAGTTCTTATCTTAGCGGGGTTAGCACAGATACGCAGTATTTT,CASSSYLSGVSTDTQYF
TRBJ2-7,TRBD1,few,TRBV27,TGTGCCAGCAGCTCACCAGGGGGCGTGGGGTCCTACGAGCAGTACTTC,CASSSPGGVGSYEQYF
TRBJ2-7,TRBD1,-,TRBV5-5,TGTGCCAGCAGCACGTCAGGGGGTACGGGCGGGCAGTACTTC,CASSTSGGTGGQYF
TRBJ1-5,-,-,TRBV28,TGTGCCAGCACCCGACCGGGGGGCAATCAGCCCCAGCATTTT,CASTRPGGNQPQHF
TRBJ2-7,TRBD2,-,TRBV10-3,TGTGCCATCAGCGGGGGGGTCATCGCAAGCTACGAGCAGTACTTC,CAISGGVIASYEQYF
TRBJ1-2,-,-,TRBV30,TGTGCCTGGAGTGTAATTGGCGGGTACAAGGGAGGCTACACCTTC,CAWSVIGGYKGGYTF
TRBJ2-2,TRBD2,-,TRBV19,TGTGCCAGTGGCGGGAGGTACACCGGGGAGCTGTTTTTT,CASGGRYTGELFF
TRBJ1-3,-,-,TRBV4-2,TGTGCCAGCAGCCAACGTTCGGGGGGGTACTCTGGAAACACCATATATTTT,CASSQRSGGYSGNTIYF
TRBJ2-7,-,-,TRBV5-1,TGCGCCAGCAGCCCACTGGGGGCTAGCGGCTACGAGCAGTACTTC,CASSPLGASGYEQYF
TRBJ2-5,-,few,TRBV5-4,TGTGCCAGCACCCGGGGGGCTAGCGGACAAGAGACCCAGTACTTC,CASTRGASGQETQYF
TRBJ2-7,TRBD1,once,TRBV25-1,TGTGCCAGCAGTGACCCAAGGGGGCAGAGCTCCTACGAGCAGTACTTC,CASSDPRGQSSYEQYF
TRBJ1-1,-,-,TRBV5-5,TGTGCCAGCAGCTCCCCAATGAACACTGAAGCTTTCTTT,CASSSPMNTEAFF
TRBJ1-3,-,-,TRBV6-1,TGTGCCAGCAGTGTGTCTCCGACAGAGGGAAACACCATATATTTT,CASSVSPTEGNTIYF
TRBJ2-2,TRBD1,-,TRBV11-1,TGTGCCAGCAGCCCCCGACAGGGGAGAGCCGGGGAGCTGTTTTTT,CASSPRQGRAGELFF
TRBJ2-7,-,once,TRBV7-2,TGTGCCAGCAGCACAACACTAGTACCCTCTTACGAGCAGTACTTC,CASSTTLVPSYEQYF
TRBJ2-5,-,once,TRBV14,TGTGCCAGCAGCCAACAAACAGGGTGGAAGACCCAGTACTTC,CASSQQTGWKTQYF
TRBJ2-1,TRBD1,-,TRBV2,TGTGCCAGCAACCAAAATGGGCAGGGGGCCGATGAGCAGTTCTTC,CASNQNGQGADEQFF
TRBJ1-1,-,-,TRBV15,TGTGCCACCAGCAAGACAGTGAACACTGAAGCTTTCTTT,CATSKTVNTEAFF
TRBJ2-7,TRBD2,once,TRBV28,TGTGCCAGTCATCCGGGACTAGCGGGAGTGGGGCAGTACTTC,CASHPGLAGVGQYF
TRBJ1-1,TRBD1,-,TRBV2,TGTGCCAGCAGTTGGACAGGGGCGATGGACACTGAAGCTTTCTTT,CASSWTGAMDTEAFF
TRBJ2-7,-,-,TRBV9,TGTGCCAGCAGCGGGACAGCGCGGGCCCTCGAGCAGTACTTC,CASSGTARALEQYF
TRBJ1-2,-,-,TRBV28,TGTGCCAGCATCCCACCGGGGTTCTCTAACTATGGCTACACCTTC,CASIPPGFSNYGYTF
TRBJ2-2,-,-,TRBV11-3,TGTGCCAGCAGCCCCTTGACCGGGGAGCTGTTTTTT,CASSPLTGELFF
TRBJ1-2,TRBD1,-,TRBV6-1,TGTGCCAGCCTCGAAGACCCGGGGACAGGGTCTGGCTACACCTTC,CASLEDPGTGSGYTF
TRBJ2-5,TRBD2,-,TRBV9,TGTGCCAGCAGCGTAGACCCCCCAGCGGGGCCTCAAGAGACCCAGTACTTC,CASSVDPPAGPQETQYF
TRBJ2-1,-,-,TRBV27,TGTGCCAGCAGTTTATCGACAGGACAGATTAAAAATGAGCAGTTCTTC,CASSLSTGQIKNEQFF
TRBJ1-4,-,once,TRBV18,TGTGCCAGCTCAGAGCTAGCAACTAATGAAAAACTGTTTTTT,CASSELATNEKLFF
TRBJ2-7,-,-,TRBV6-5,TGTGCCAGCAGTTACGGAACTACAGGCGAGCAGTACTTC,CASSYGTTGEQYF
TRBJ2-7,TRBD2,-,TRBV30,TGTGCCTGGACCGGACTAGCGGGGGCTCCCTACGAGCAGTACTTC,CAWTGLAGAPYEQYF